These 17 T cell receptor beta chains share one sample of origin, sequenced in a study of blood T cell repertoires in COVID-19. Produced via immunoSEQ multiplex PCR; TCRdb's table is partial and in-frame only. The repertoire has tens of thousands of clones, 80% to 90% of them found once; the top ten carry less than 2%. The sample was peripheral blood. The receptors stem from a man aged 55 to 70 with acute or convalescent COVID-19.

CDR3 protein: CASSPVLSGAPLHF. The CDR3 coding sequence is TGTGCCAGCAGCCCCGTTCTTAGCGGTGCACCCCTCCACTTT. This chain joins TRBV9 and TRBJ1-6; D gene ambiguous. Germline CDR1 reads SGDLS; CDR2 reads YYNGEE. Trimming stripped 4 bases from V and 11 bases from J, with 16 bases between. The CDR3 runs to 14 residues. The full variable domain, with the rest looked up from reference TRBV9 and TRBJ1-6, is DSGVTQTPKHLITATGQRVTLRCSPRSGDLSVYWYQQSLDQGLQFLIQYYNGEERAKGNILERFSAQQFPDLHSELNLSSLELGDSALYFCASSPVLSGAPLHFGNGTRLTVT.

The chain joins TRBV12-3 or TRBV12-4 to TRBJ2-3; no clear D. This CDR3 region has 13 residues. V lost 6 bases and J lost 6, with 13 bases in between. CDR3 DNA sequence: TGTGCCAGCAGCCCAGTACGAGGCGATACGCAGTATTTT. Residues: CASSPVRGDTQYF.

The chain has TRBV3-1 (or the pseudogene TRBV3-2) and TRBJ1-5, with a possible D match to TRBD1 (5 bases). The V gene lost 0 bases and the J gene lost 5 bases, with 11 bases spanning the gap. Germline V gene lookup returns CDR1 LGHDT and CDR2 YNNKEL (reference sequence). The CDR3 contains 15 residues. The DNA of the CDR3 is TGTGCCAGCAGCCAAGACGCTACAGGTTATCAGCCCCAGCATTTT. It is translated as CASSQDATGYQPQHF.

The V call is TRBV12-5, the J call TRBJ2-7, with a possible D match to TRBD1 (5 bases). Germline V CDR1 and CDR2: LGHNT, FRNRAP. The CDR3 totals 16 residues. V lost 1 base to trimming and J lost 3 bases, with 16 bases between them. The CDR3 spells CASGLAPPGQVYEQYF. DNA of the CDR3: TGTGCTAGTGGTTTGGCCCCCCCCGGACAAGTCTACGAGCAGTACTTC.

This chain uses TRBV7-3 with TRBJ1-5; TRBD1 might be the D (6 bases). V shed 2 bases and J shed 0 bases, with 11 bases lying between them. CDR1 and CDR2 from the germline V gene are SGHTA and FQGTGA. The CDR3 totals 16 residues. The CDR3 region has the DNA TGTGCCAGCAGCTTATCCACAGGGTATAGCAATCAGCCCCAGCATTTT. Translation: CASSLSTGYSNQPQHF.

The V gene is TRBV9, the J gene TRBJ2-2; 12 nucleotides agree with TRBD2. The CDR3 consists of 16 residues. Germline CDR1 is SGDLS and CDR2 is YYNGEE. V was pared by 0 bases and J by 6 bases, with 3 bases of the junction left unmatched. CDR3 sequence (DNA): TGTGCCAGCAGCGTAGGCTCTAGCGGGGGGGCCGGGGAGCTGTTTTTT. Its protein product is CASSVGSSGGAGELFF.

This clone was seen only a few times. The rearrangement joins TRBV18 to TRBJ2-7; D perhaps matches TRBD1 (5 bases). This CDR3 comprises 14 residues. Germline CDR1 is KGHSH and CDR2 is LQKENI. Trimming removed 3 bases from V and 4 bases from J, with 13 bases in between. CDR3 in amino acids: CASSPTTASYEQYF. The CDR3 coding sequence is TGTGCCAGCTCACCTACGACAGCTAGTTACGAGCAGTACTTC.

The V and J genes are TRBV18 and TRBJ2-1; TRBD1 matches at 11 bases. The CDR3 is 15 residues long. The germline V gene encodes CDR1 KGHSH and CDR2 LQKENI. The ends lost 4 bases at V and 8 bases at J; junction bases unmatched: 7. The CDR3 coding sequence is TGTGCCAGCTCACGCTCCGGACAGGGGGCCGATGAGCAGTTCTTC. It translates to CASSRSGQGADEQFF.

The chain uses TRBV14 and TRBJ1-6; TRBD1 is a possible D gene (6 bases). The CDR3 loop spans 13 amino acids. CDR1 and CDR2 from the germline V gene are SGHDN and FVKESK. V was shortened by 3 bases and J by 8 bases, with 8 bases between the two germline ends. The CDR3 coding sequence is TGTGCCAGCAGCCACAGGGGTGATTCACCCCTCCACTTT. Its translation: CASSHRGDSPLHF.

V is TRBV10-3 and J is TRBJ2-7, with no clear D. Trimming took 3 bases from V and 3 from J, leaving 12 bases between them. The CDR3 is 14 residues long. CDR1 is ENHRY and CDR2 is SYGVKD in the germline V gene. The CDR3 DNA sequence: TGTGCCATCAGTGAAGCCAGGATCCGCTACGAGCAGTACTTC. Translated, it gives CAISEARIRYEQYF.

CDR3 loop: CAWSLTGTGSYEQYF. For the CDR3, the DNA is TGTGCCTGGAGCCTCACCGGGACAGGGTCCTACGAGCAGTACTTC. This sequence joins TRBV30 and TRBJ2-7, with 9 bases aligning to TRBD1. CDR1 and CDR2 (germline): GTSNPN, SVGIG (reference sequence). CDR3 size: 15 residues. The ends lost 3 bases at V and 1 base at J; junction bases unmatched: 7.

The J gene is TRBJ2-7, the V gene TRBV18, with D uncertain. Germline CDR1 reads KGHSH; CDR2 reads LQKENI. V was clipped by 3 bases and J by 0 bases, with 9 bases between them. The CDR3 totals 14 residues. The CDR3: CASSPVRSSYEQYF. The CDR3 region has the DNA TGTGCCAGCTCACCTGTCAGAAGCTCCTACGAGCAGTACTTC.

This chain connects TRBV6-5 to TRBJ1-1; 9 bases align to TRBD1. Germline V lookup: CDR1 MNHEY, CDR2 SVGAGI. The V and J ends lost 4 bases and 4 bases, in that order; junction bases with no gene match: 4. The CDR3 length is 14 residues. The CDR3 DNA follows: TGTGCCAGCAGTTCCGGGACAGGGAGCACTGAAGCTTTCTTT. As protein: CASSSGTGSTEAFF.

V is TRBV29-1 and J is TRBJ1-3; D uncertain. This CDR3 is built from 12 residues. CDR1 and CDR2 from the germline V gene are SQVTM and ANQGSEA. V gave up 5 bases and J gave up 4 bases, with 9 bases separating them. For the CDR3, the DNA is TGCAGCGTTCTCTTCGAGGGAAACACCATATATTTT. Translating gives CSVLFEGNTIYF.

The V and J genes are TRBV19 and TRBJ2-1; 7 positions agree with TRBD1. In germline, CDR1 is LNHDA, CDR2 SQIVND (reference sequence). The CDR3 spans 15 residues. Unmatched junction bases numbered 5, after V lost 6 bases and J lost 0 bases. CDR3 nucleotides: TGTGCCAGTAGGCCCAGGGGGAGCTCCTACAATGAGCAGTTCTTC. As protein: CASRPRGSSYNEQFF.

The chain recombines TRBV6-5 with TRBJ1-2, with 7 bases identical to TRBD1. This CDR3 region has 14 residues. Germline V gives CDR1 MNHEY, CDR2 SVGAGI. The trim removed 5 bases at V and 0 bases at J, leaving 3 bases unmatched. DNA for the CDR3: TGTGCCAGCAGTCGCGGGACAGCTAACTATGGCTACACCTTC. This gives the protein CASSRGTANYGYTF.

The chain uses TRBV4-1 and TRBJ1-3; 10 bases agree with TRBD1. J gave up 2 bases and V 2 bases, and 3 bases lay outside the gene matches. The CDR3 sequence is 16 residues long. In germline, CDR1 is MGHRA, CDR2 YSYEKL. Here the CDR3 reads CASSQPGTGAGNTIYF. CDR3 nucleotides: TGCGCCAGCAGCCAACCGGGGACAGGGGCTGGAAACACCATATATTTT.